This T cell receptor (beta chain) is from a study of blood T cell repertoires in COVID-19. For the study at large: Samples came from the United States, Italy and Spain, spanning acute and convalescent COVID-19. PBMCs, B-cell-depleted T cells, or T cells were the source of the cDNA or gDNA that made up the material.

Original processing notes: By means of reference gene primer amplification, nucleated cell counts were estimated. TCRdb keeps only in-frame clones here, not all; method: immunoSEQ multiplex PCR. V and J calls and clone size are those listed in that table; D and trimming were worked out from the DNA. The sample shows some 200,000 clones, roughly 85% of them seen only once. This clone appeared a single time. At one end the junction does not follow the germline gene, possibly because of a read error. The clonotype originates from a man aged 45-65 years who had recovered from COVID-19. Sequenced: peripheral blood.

Written as DNA, the CDR3 is TGCGCCAGCAGCCCTGGCGGACAGGGGGCCGTCTTC. It specifies CASSPGGQGAVF. The chain employs TRBV10-1 and TRBJ2-1, with TRBD1 matching over 11 bases. CDR1 and CDR2 from the germline V gene are WNHNN and SYGVQD (reference sequence). There are 12 residues in the CDR3.